This T cell receptor (beta chain) comes out of a study of blood T cell repertoires in COVID-19. Repertoires were generated with immunoSEQ multiplex PCR, while TCRdb's copy carries only in-frame clones and drops some. The sample records tens of thousands of clones, 91% being singletons. V lost 5 bases, J lost 4 bases, and 8 bases lay in between. From germline, CDR1 is PRHDT and CDR2 FYEKMQ (reference sequence). CDR3 length: 12 residues. This clone was counted a single time. The source material was peripheral blood. This receptor was identified in a human donor in a cohort sampled during active COVID-19. The rearrangement links TRBV13 to TRBJ1-1, with D possibly matching TRBD1 (6 bases). CDR3 coding DNA: TGTGCCAGCAGCCAACAGGGCACTGAAGCTTTCTTT. Its translation is CASSQQGTEAFF.